This TCR beta chain was sequenced for a study of blood T cell repertoires in COVID-19. Study overall: Nucleic acid was either cDNA or gDNA, and it came from T cells, B-cell-depleted T cells, or PBMCs.

Method: immunoSEQ multiplex PCR; TCRdb's copy keeps in-frame clones and lacks some. The profile shows about 200,000 clones, about 82% of them singletons. CDR1 is MNHNS, CDR2 SASEGT, per germline. The CDR3 covers 12 residues. V lost 2 bases, J lost 11 bases, and 12 bases lay in between. Donors were grouped by their self-reported clinical history. Sequenced input: PBMCs or T cells enriched from blood (not recorded which). The TCR originated in a middle-aged man with acute COVID-19. V gene TRBV6-1 combines with J gene TRBJ1-1, with unresolved D. CDR3 region: CASSERGQQAFF. In DNA, the CDR3 is TGTGCCAGCAGTGAAAGAGGGCAACAGGCTTTCTTT.